The TCR beta chain under discussion was sequenced for a study of response to subunit inactivated influenza vaccine. TCRdb reprocessed the RT-PCR reads via MiXCR and lists one record per CDR3 protein. Of 450,000 to 700,000 distinct CDR3 sequences in the sample, around 13% were seen once. This clonotype was counted a few times. Its antigen remains unknown. Germline and junction disagree at one end, which may indicate a read error. Study-wide points: Few new T cells, the authors suggested, are recruited by each seasonal influenza vaccination.

The CDR3 is 17 amino acids. The receptor was derived from a man aged 50 to 60 who received an inactivated influenza vaccine. The input for sequencing was PBMCs from blood, taken about 12 days after vaccination. The chain links TRBV12-3 or TRBV12-4 to TRBJ2-7, with 9 positions matching TRBD1. The CDR3 is CASSLGHGTGRRGEQYF. CDR3 nucleotides: TGTGCCAGCAGCTTAGGCCACGGGACAGGGAGACGCGGTGAGCAGTACTTC.